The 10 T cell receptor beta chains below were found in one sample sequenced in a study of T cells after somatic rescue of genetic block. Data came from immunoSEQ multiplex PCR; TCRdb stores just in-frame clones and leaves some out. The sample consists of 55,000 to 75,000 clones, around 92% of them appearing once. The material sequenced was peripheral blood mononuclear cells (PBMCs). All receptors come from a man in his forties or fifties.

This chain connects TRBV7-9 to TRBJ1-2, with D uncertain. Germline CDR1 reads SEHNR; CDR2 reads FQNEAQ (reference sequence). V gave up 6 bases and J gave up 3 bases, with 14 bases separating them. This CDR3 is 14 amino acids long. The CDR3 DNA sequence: TGTGCCAGCAGTCCTCCGGGGTTGTACTATGGCTACACCTTC. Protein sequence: CASSPPGLYYGYTF.

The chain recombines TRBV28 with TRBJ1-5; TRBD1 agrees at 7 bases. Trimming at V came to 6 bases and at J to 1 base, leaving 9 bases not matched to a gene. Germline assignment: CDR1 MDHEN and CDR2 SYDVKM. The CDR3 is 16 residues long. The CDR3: CASRKTGVWSNQPQHF. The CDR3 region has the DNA TGTGCCAGCAGGAAAACAGGGGTTTGGAGCAATCAGCCCCAGCATTTT.

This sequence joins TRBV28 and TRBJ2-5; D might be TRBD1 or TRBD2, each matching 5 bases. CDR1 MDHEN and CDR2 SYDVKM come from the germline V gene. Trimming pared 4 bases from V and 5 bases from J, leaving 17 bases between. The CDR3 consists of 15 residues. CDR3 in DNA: TGTGCCAGCAGTTACTACACGGGACCTGGCGAGACCCAGTACTTC. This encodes CASSYYTGPGETQYF.

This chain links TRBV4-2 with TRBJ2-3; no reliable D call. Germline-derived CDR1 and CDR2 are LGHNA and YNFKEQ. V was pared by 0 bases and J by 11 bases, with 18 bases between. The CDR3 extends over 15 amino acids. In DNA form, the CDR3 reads TGTGCCAGCAGCCAAGATTACCTCCTGCTTGGGGTGCAGTATTTT. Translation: CASSQDYLLLGVQYF.

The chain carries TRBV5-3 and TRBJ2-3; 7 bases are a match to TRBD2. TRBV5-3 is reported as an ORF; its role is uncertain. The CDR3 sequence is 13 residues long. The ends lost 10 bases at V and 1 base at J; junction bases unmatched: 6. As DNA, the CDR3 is TGTGCCCCGGCGGGAGTGGGCACAGATACGCAGTATTTT. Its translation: CAPAGVGTDTQYF.

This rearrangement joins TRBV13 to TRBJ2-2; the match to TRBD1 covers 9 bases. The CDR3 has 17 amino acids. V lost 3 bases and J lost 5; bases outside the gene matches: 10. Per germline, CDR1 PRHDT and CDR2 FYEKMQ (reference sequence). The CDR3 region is CASSFPQGTGPTGELFF. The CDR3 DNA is TGTGCCAGCAGCTTTCCTCAAGGGACAGGGCCAACCGGGGAGCTGTTTTTT. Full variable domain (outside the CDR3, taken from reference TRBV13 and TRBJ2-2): AAGVIQSPRHLIKEKRETATLKCYPIPRHDTVYWYQQGPGQDPQFLISFYEKMQSDKGSIPDRFSAQQFSDYHSELNMSSLELGDSALYFCASSFPQGTGPTGELFFGEGSRLTVL.

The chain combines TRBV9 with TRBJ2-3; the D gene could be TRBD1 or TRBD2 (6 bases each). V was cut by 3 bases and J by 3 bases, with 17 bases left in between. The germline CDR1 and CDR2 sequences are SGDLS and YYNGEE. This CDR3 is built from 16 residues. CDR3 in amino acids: CASSDHLRGVTDTQYF. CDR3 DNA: TGTGCCAGCAGCGACCACTTGAGGGGGGTTACAGATACGCAGTATTTT.

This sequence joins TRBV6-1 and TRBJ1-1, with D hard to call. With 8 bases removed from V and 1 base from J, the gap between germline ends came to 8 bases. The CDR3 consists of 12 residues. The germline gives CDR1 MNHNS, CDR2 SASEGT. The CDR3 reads CASPRANTEAFF. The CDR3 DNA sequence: TGTGCCAGCCCTAGGGCGAACACTGAAGCTTTCTTT.

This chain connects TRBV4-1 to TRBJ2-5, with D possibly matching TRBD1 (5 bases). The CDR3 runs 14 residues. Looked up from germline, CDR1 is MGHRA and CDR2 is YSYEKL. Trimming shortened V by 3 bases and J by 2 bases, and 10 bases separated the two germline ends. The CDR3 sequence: CASSHRQSQETQYF. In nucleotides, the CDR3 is TGCGCCAGCAGCCACCGACAGTCTCAAGAGACCCAGTACTTC.

The CDR3 coding sequence is TGTGCCAGCAGCTTAGGAACTGAAGCTTTCTTT. Translated, it gives CASSLGTEAFF. V and J are TRBV5-5 and TRBJ1-1, with unresolved D. Trimming took 2 bases from V and 5 from J, leaving 4 bases between them. The CDR3 totals 11 residues. Germline V gene sequence: CDR1 SGHKS, CDR2 YYEKEE (reference sequence). Drawing the rest from reference TRBV5-5 and TRBJ1-1, the complete variable domain is DAGVTQSPTHLIKTRGQQVTLRCSPISGHKSVSWYQQVLGQGPQFIFQYYEKEERGRGNFPDRFSARQFPNYSSELNVNALLLGDSALYLCASSLGTEAFFGQGTRLTVV.